The 8 T cell receptor beta chains below all came from one sample that was sequenced in a study of shared clonotypes between healthy human individuals. Sequenced by immunoSEQ multiplex PCR; TCRdb stores in-frame clones only, minus some. The table lists 2.3 million or so clones, 85% to 95% of them singletons. The sequencing input was naive CD4+ T cells from PBMCs. Subset here: CD45RA+ positively selected. The receptors shown here come from a man between 18 and 35 years old in good health. Some clones in this sample may be carry-over from other donors' samples.

This chain connects TRBV5-4 to TRBJ2-7, with a tentative D call TRBD1 (5 bases). This CDR3 comprises 17 residues. The germline gives CDR1 SGHNT, CDR2 YYREEE (reference sequence). V dropped 0 bases and J dropped 2 bases, with 18 bases sitting between them. The CDR3 spells CASSLGSRGAGTYEQYF. The CDR3 region has the DNA TGTGCCAGCAGCTTGGGGAGTCGTGGGGCCGGCACCTACGAGCAGTACTTC.

This chain connects TRBV5-1 to TRBJ2-5, with D maybe TRBD2 (7 bases). The J call is doubtful: the DNA matches TRBJ2-7 better. CDR1 SGHRS and CDR2 YFSETQ come from the germline V gene. The CDR3 contains 15 residues. This chain's CDR3 is CASSPRQAAGAEQYF. In nucleotides, the CDR3 is TGCGCCAGCAGCCCTAGACAGGCGGCGGGGGCCGAGCAGTACTTC.

The chain recombines TRBV5-1 with TRBJ2-2, with D possibly being TRBD2 (6 bases). In germline, CDR1 is SGHRS, CDR2 YFSETQ. V lost 1 base and J 1 base, leaving 11 bases between the germline ends. The CDR3 sequence is 16 residues long. The CDR3 sequence: CASSLIAGLNTGELFF. The DNA of the CDR3 is TGCGCCAGCAGCTTGATCGCGGGACTGAACACCGGGGAGCTGTTTTTT. The full variable domain, its missing parts supplied by reference TRBV5-1 and TRBJ2-2, is KAGVTQTPRYLIKTRGQQVTLSCSPISGHRSVSWYQQTPGQGLQFLFEYFSETQRNKGNFPGRFSGRQFSNSRSEMNVSTLELGDSALYLCASSLIAGLNTGELFFGEGSRLTVL.

V is TRBV28 and J is TRBJ1-5, with 11 positions matching TRBD1. The germline V gene encodes CDR1 MDHEN and CDR2 SYDVKM. The CDR3 runs 13 residues. CDR3 amino acids: CASRTGGVQPQHF. The DNA of the CDR3 is TGTGCTAGTCGGACAGGGGGCGTTCAGCCCCAGCATTTT.

V usage is TRBV5-1 and J usage is TRBJ2-1; 10 bases line up with TRBD2. The CDR3 spans 16 residues. Trimming at V came to 0 bases and at J to 4 bases, leaving 4 bases not matched to a gene. Germline V gene data show CDR1 as SGHRS and CDR2 as YFSETQ. Here the CDR3 reads CASSLEPSGRYNEQFF. CDR3 sequence (DNA): TGCGCCAGCAGCTTGGAGCCTAGCGGGAGATACAATGAGCAGTTCTTC. Filled out from reference TRBV5-1 and TRBJ2-1, the complete variable domain reads KAGVTQTPRYLIKTRGQQVTLSCSPISGHRSVSWYQQTPGQGLQFLFEYFSETQRNKGNFPGRFSGRQFSNSRSEMNVSTLELGDSALYLCASSLEPSGRYNEQFFGPGTRLTVL.

The chain has TRBV7-8 and TRBJ2-7, with D uncertain. This CDR3 has 13 residues. V lost 7 bases to trimming and J lost 5 bases, with 15 bases between them. Germline CDR1 SGHVS, CDR2 FQNEAQ. The CDR3 is CASTTRRLNEQYF. Written as DNA, the CDR3 is TGTGCCAGCACCACCCGGCGGTTGAACGAGCAGTACTTC.

The chain carries TRBV28 and TRBJ2-7; 10 bases are shared with TRBD1. This CDR3 has 14 residues. The V segment lost 3 bases and the J segment 2 bases; nucleotides outside the gene matches: 1. The V gene's germline CDR1 is MDHEN and CDR2 SYDVKM. CDR3 sequence reads: CASSFGTGAYEQYF. The CDR3 DNA reads TGTGCCAGCAGTTTCGGGACAGGGGCCTACGAGCAGTACTTC.

This chain connects TRBV6-1 to TRBJ2-7; 7 bases map to TRBD2. The CDR3 length is 15 residues. The germline V gene has CDR1 MNHNS and CDR2 SASEGT. V was pared by 0 bases and J by 8 bases, with 10 bases of the junction left unmatched. In nucleotides, the CDR3 is TGTGCCAGCAGTGAAGCTGGACTAGGCCATCCCCAGCAGTACTTC. Its translation is CASSEAGLGHPQQYF.